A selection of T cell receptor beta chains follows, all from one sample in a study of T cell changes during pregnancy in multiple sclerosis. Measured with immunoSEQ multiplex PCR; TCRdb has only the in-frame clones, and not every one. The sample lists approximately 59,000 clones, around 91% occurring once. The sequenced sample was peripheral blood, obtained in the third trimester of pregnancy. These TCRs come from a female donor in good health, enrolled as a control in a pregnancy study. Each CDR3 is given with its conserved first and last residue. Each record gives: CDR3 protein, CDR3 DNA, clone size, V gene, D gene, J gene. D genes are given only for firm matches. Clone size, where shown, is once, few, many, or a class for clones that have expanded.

CASSQGGSGNQPQHF | TGTGCCAGCAGCCAGGGCGGGAGCGGCAATCAGCCCCAGCATTTT | - | TRBV14 | - | TRBJ1-5
CASSLWTGTGNEQFF | TGCGCCAGCAGCTTGTGGACAGGGACCGGCAATGAGCAGTTCTTC | once | TRBV5-1 | TRBD1 | TRBJ2-1
CASSLEGPGMNQPQHF | TGTGCCAGCAGCTTAGAGGGTCCAGGGATGAATCAGCCCCAGCATTTT | few | TRBV7-2 | - | TRBJ1-5
CASSFPFNQPQHF | TGTGCCAGCAGCTTCCCTTTCAATCAGCCCCAGCATTTT | - | TRBV5-6 | - | TRBJ1-5
CASSPLNAPDTQYF | TGTGCCAGCAGCCCACTTAATGCCCCAGATACGCAGTATTTT | - | TRBV5-4 | - | TRBJ2-3
CASSYGMGQGFYEQYF | TGTGCCAGCAGTTACGGGATGGGACAGGGATTCTACGAGCAGTACTTC | - | TRBV6-5 | TRBD1 | TRBJ2-7
CASFGLAGGRYEQYF | TGTGCCAGTTTCGGACTAGCGGGGGGGCGGTACGAGCAGTACTTC | once | TRBV19 | TRBD2 | TRBJ2-7
CSVGYQYF | TGCAGCGTTGGTTACCAGTACTTC | - | TRBV29-1 | - | TRBJ2-5
CASSSPGLYGYTF | TGTGCCAGTAGTTCTCCGGGTCTCTATGGCTACACCTTC | - | TRBV19 | - | TRBJ1-2
CASLRQDFNEKLFF | TGTGCCAGCCTCCGACAGGACTTTAATGAAAAACTGTTTTTT | - | TRBV5-6 | - | TRBJ1-4
CASSQDKGTYEQYF | TGCGCCAGCAGCCAAGATAAGGGGACCTACGAGCAGTACTTC | - | TRBV4-3 | - | TRBJ2-7
CASSPLVANEKLFF | TGTGCCAGCTCACCACTGGTAGCGAATGAAAAACTGTTTTTT | - | TRBV18 | - | TRBJ1-4
CASSALNGGLIEAFF | TGCGCCAGCAGCGCCCTTAATGGGGGGTTGATTGAAGCTTTCTTT | - | TRBV4-1 | - | TRBJ1-1
CASSSAYEDRIDGYTF | TGTGCCAGCAGCTCAGCTTACGAGGACAGGATCGATGGCTACACCTTC | - | TRBV7-9 | TRBD1 | TRBJ1-2
CASNEPRGADTEAFF | TGTGCCAGCAATGAACCCAGGGGCGCGGACACTGAAGCTTTCTTT | - | TRBV25-1 | - | TRBJ1-1
CASSFLQGTDTQYF | TGTGCCAGCAGCTTCCTACAGGGCACAGATACGCAGTATTTT | - | TRBV9 | - | TRBJ2-3
CASSRDRGETQYF | TGCGCCAGCAGTAGAGACAGAGGAGAGACCCAGTACTTC | - | TRBV4-3 | - | TRBJ2-5
CASRTGTGDLEQYF | TGTGCCAGCAGAACCGGGACAGGTGATTTAGAGCAGTACTTC | - | TRBV2 | TRBD1 | TRBJ2-7
CASSLPRDQVSGNTIYF | TGTGCCAGCAGCTTGCCCCGGGATCAGGTATCTGGAAACACCATATATTTT | - | TRBV9 | - | TRBJ1-3
CAWSGGGGYTQYF | TGTGCCTGGAGTGGCGGGGGGGGGTATACGCAGTATTTT | - | TRBV30 | TRBD2 | TRBJ2-3
CASSSYRLTNTEAFF | TGTGCCAGCAGCTCCTACAGGCTTACGAACACTGAAGCTTTCTTT | - | TRBV7-2 | - | TRBJ1-1
CASSLSTYQPQHF | TGTGCCAGCAGCTTATCGACTTATCAGCCCCAGCATTTT | - | TRBV7-2 | - | TRBJ1-5
CASSIRDSRLYEQYF | TGTGCCAGTAGTATCCGGGACAGTCGGCTTTACGAGCAGTACTTC | - | TRBV19 | TRBD1 | TRBJ2-7
CASSLEGTGKSPLHF | TGTGCCAGCAGCTTAGAGGGGACAGGGAAATCACCCCTCCACTTT | once | TRBV11-1 | TRBD1 | TRBJ1-6
CASSPGGSNQPQHF | TGTGCCAGCAGCCCGGGAGGGAGCAATCAGCCCCAGCATTTT | - | TRBV7-9 | - | TRBJ1-5
CASSVVGTGKHEQYF | TGTGCCAGCAGCGTAGTGGGGACAGGGAAACACGAGCAGTACTTC | - | TRBV9 | TRBD1 | TRBJ2-7
CASSPLDRSNSPLHF | TGTGCCAGCTCACCACTAGACAGGTCTAATTCACCCCTCCACTTT | - | TRBV18 | - | TRBJ1-6